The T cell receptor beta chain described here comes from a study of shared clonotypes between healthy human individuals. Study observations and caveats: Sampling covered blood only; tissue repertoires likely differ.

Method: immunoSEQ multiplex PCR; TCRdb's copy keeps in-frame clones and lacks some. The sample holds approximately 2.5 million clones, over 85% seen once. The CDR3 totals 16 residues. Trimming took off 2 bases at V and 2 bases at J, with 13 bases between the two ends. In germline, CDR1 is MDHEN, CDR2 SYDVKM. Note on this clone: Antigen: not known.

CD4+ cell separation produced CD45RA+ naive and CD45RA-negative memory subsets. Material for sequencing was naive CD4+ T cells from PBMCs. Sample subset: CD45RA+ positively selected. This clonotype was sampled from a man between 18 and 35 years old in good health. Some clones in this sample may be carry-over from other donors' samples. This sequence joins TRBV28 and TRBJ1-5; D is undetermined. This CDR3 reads CASSLRRARGNQPQHF. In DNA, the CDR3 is TGTGCCAGCAGTTTAAGGAGGGCTAGGGGCAATCAGCCCCAGCATTTT. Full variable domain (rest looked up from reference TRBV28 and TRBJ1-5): DVKVTQSSRYLVKRTGEKVFLECVQDMDHENMFWYRQDPGLGLRLIYFSYDVKMKEKGDIPEGYSVSREKKERFSLILESASTNQTSMYLCASSLRRARGNQPQHFGDGTRLSIL.